Listed here are 17 T cell receptor beta chains from one sample, sequenced in a study of blood T cell repertoires in COVID-19. Produced via immunoSEQ multiplex PCR; TCRdb's table is partial and in-frame only. The sample includes under 100,000 clones, roughly 90% of them seen just once. Material for sequencing was peripheral blood. These receptors were collected from a woman in her 70s with acute or convalescent COVID-19.

V is TRBV19 and J is TRBJ2-1; 12 positions agree with TRBD2. Germline CDR1 reads LNHDA; CDR2 reads SQIVND (reference sequence). The length of the CDR3 is 17 residues. V shed 4 bases and J 6 bases; nucleotides not matched to a gene: 10. In nucleotides, the CDR3 is TGTGCCAGTAGTACATCTACTACTAGCGGGGGGCTCAATGAGCAGTTCTTC. Translated, it gives CASSTSTTSGGLNEQFF.

The chain uses TRBV6-5 and TRBJ1-4, with D possibly TRBD1 on 6 matching bases. The CDR3 consists of 15 residues. Looked up from germline, CDR1 is MNHEY and CDR2 is SVGAGI. Trimming cost V 6 bases and J 10 bases, with 21 bases left between them. CDR3 region: CASRPGGGGGGKLFF. In nucleotides, the CDR3 is TGTGCCAGCAGGCCTGGGGGTGGGGGCGGCGGAAAACTGTTTTTT.

The chain recombines TRBV2 with TRBJ2-1; maybe TRBD1 (5 bases). The CDR3 has 14 residues. CDR1 is SNHLY and CDR2 is FYNNEI in the germline V gene. Trimming cost V 6 bases and J 1 base, with 10 bases left between them. CDR3 nucleotides: TGTGCCAGCAGCTGGGGCGGTTCCTACAATGAGCAGTTCTTC. Protein: CASSWGGSYNEQFF. Full variable domain (missing parts from reference TRBV2 and TRBJ2-1): EPEVTQTPSHQVTQMGQEVILRCVPISNHLYFYWYRQILGQKVEFLVSFYNNEISEKSEIFDDQFSVERPDGSNFTLKIRSTKLEDSAMYFCASSWGGSYNEQFFGPGTRLTVL.

The chain recombines TRBV9 with TRBJ2-3; D is possibly TRBD2 (5 bases). CDR3 size: 16 residues. The V end was cut by 4 bases, the J end by 0 bases, with 15 bases between. Germline V lookup: CDR1 SGDLS, CDR2 YYNGEE. The CDR3 sequence: CASSSRLFASTDTQYF. CDR3 in DNA: TGTGCCAGCAGCTCCAGACTATTCGCGAGCACAGATACGCAGTATTTT.

The J gene is TRBJ1-2, the V gene TRBV7-9; TRBD1 agrees at 9 bases. The CDR3 extends over 15 amino acids. The J segment lost 7 bases and the V segment lost 5 bases, leaving 11 bases of the junction unmatched. Germline loops: CDR1 SEHNR, CDR2 FQNEAQ (reference sequence). In nucleotides, the CDR3 is TGTGCCAGCAGCGGCTTACAGGGGGCAACCGGTGGCTACACCTTC. This sequence encodes CASSGLQGATGGYTF.

In DNA form, the CDR3 reads TGTGCCAGCAGCTCACAACCAAATTCACCCCTCCACTTT. Translation: CASSSQPNSPLHF. The chain has TRBV7-9 and TRBJ1-6; D is uncertain. The germline gives CDR1 SEHNR, CDR2 FQNEAQ (reference sequence). The ends were cut back, 4 bases at V and 7 bases at J, with 8 bases in the middle. The CDR3 has 13 amino acids.

This sequence joins TRBV12-3 or TRBV12-4 and TRBJ2-5; D remains unclear. CDR3 length: 12 amino acids. Trimming removed 3 bases at V and 5 bases at J, with 7 bases between. CDR3 DNA: TGTGCCAGCAGTTTCTCTATCGAGACCCAGTACTTC. Amino acid sequence: CASSFSIETQYF.

The rearrangement uses TRBV19 and TRBJ1-4, with 8 bases that match TRBD1. Unmatched junction bases numbered 10, after V lost 5 bases and J lost 8 bases. Germline V gene lookup returns CDR1 LNHDA and CDR2 SQIVND (reference sequence). The CDR3 spans 15 residues. The chain's CDR3 is CASSSDGRTGEKLFF. The CDR3 nucleotides read TGTGCCAGTAGTTCGGACGGGAGGACAGGGGAAAAACTGTTTTTT.

The rearrangement links TRBV18 to TRBJ1-2; 7 nucleotides agree with TRBD1. CDR3 length: 15 amino acids. Germline assignment: CDR1 KGHSH and CDR2 LQKENI. After removal of 3 bases from V and 0 bases from J, the junction contained 4 bases not matched to a gene. CDR3 sequence reads: CASSPDRASNYGYTF. The DNA of the CDR3 is TGTGCCAGCTCACCCGACAGGGCCTCTAACTATGGCTACACCTTC.

V is TRBV11-2 and J is TRBJ1-6, with D possibly being TRBD1 (5 bases). This CDR3 is built from 16 residues. V was cut by 0 bases and J by 6 bases, with 12 bases left in between. CDR1 is SGHAT, CDR2 FQNNGV, per germline. CDR3 sequence: CASSLDGAAGNSPLHF. The CDR3 DNA reads TGTGCCAGCAGCTTAGATGGGGCGGCCGGTAATTCACCCCTCCACTTT. Filled out from reference TRBV11-2 and TRBJ1-6, the complete variable domain reads EAGVAQSPRYKIIEKRQSVAFWCNPISGHATLYWYQQILGQGPKLLIQFQNNGVVDDSQLPKDRFSAERLKGVDSTLKIQPAKLEDSAVYLCASSLDGAAGNSPLHFGNGTRLTVT.

The gene calls are TRBV24-1 and TRBJ2-7; 8 positions agree with TRBD1. CDR3 size: 19 residues. With V trimmed by 0 bases and J by 4 bases, 16 bases remained unmatched. Germline V lookup: CDR1 KGHDR, CDR2 SFDVKD. This chain's CDR3 is CATSDLFDRPTGAQYEQYV. CDR3 coding DNA: TGTGCCACCAGTGATTTGTTCGACCGACCGACAGGGGCCCAATACGAGCAGTACGTC.

The genes are TRBV30 and TRBJ1-3, with unresolved D. This CDR3 contains 12 residues. V was clipped by 0 bases and J by 4 bases, with 4 bases between them. The germline V gene encodes CDR1 GTSNPN and CDR2 SVGIG (reference sequence). The CDR3: CAWSVSGNTIYF. The CDR3, as DNA: TGTGCCTGGAGTGTATCAGGAAACACCATATATTTT.

This clone was seen more than once but under ten times. V and J are TRBV19 and TRBJ2-1; TRBD2 agrees at 8 bases. Looked up from germline, CDR1 is LNHDA and CDR2 is SQIVND (reference sequence). CDR3 size: 20 residues. The junction had 18 bases not matched to a gene; V was cut back by 5 bases and J by 0 bases. The CDR3 loop reads CASSRQAGLDSTYSYNEQFF. In nucleotides, the CDR3 is TGTGCCAGTAGTCGTCAGGCGGGACTAGACTCTACGTACTCCTACAATGAGCAGTTCTTC.

The chain recombines TRBV30 with TRBJ2-7, with D possibly being TRBD1 (6 bases). V was cut by 1 base and J by 1 base, with 8 bases left in between. Per the germline V gene, CDR1 is GTSNPN and CDR2 is SVGIG (reference sequence). The CDR3 has 13 amino acids. This chain's CDR3 is CAWSDRASYEQYF. The CDR3 DNA is TGTGCCTGGAGTGACAGGGCTTCCTACGAGCAGTACTTC.

The V and J genes are TRBV18 and TRBJ1-1; TRBD1 matches 8 bases. V shed 3 bases, J shed 3 bases, and the junction held 9 bases outside the gene matches. CDR1 KGHSH and CDR2 LQKENI come from the germline V gene. This CDR3 is built from 16 residues. The CDR3 is CASSPGTGGYDTEAFF. As DNA, the CDR3 is TGTGCCAGCTCACCTGGCACAGGGGGTTATGACACTGAAGCTTTCTTT.

The chain joins TRBV7-2 to TRBJ2-4; D perhaps matches TRBD1 (5 bases). There are 16 residues in the CDR3. Germline CDR1 is SGHTA and CDR2 is FQGNSA. V was cut by 2 bases and J by 6 bases, with 17 bases left in between. The CDR3 protein is CASSLKIPAQGNIQYF. In DNA, the CDR3 is TGTGCCAGCAGCTTAAAGATCCCCGCGCAGGGAAACATTCAGTACTTC.

This clone is a singleton in its sample. The chain uses TRBV10-2 and TRBJ1-2; TRBD1 matches at 10 bases. Germline assignment: CDR1 WSHSY and CDR2 SAAADI. This CDR3 contains 15 residues. The J segment lost 3 bases and the V segment lost 2 bases, leaving 3 bases of the junction unmatched. The CDR3 protein is CASSEPGQGYYGYTF. CDR3 coding DNA: TGCGCCAGCAGTGAGCCGGGACAGGGGTACTATGGCTACACCTTC.